This record covers a single T cell receptor (beta chain). Antigen unknown. The method was immunoSEQ multiplex PCR; TCRdb's version includes in-frame clones alone and lacks a portion of them. Of fewer than 95,000 clones in the sample, roughly 93% were seen once. The data stem from a study of Tregs in tolerant kidney transplant recipients. Recipients received nonmyeloablative bone marrow transplants from related graft donors, with transient mixed chimerism. Unstimulated regulatory T cells (CD4+CD25+CD127-), CD4+CD25- non-regulatory cells, CD4 and CD8 cells were FACS-sorted from thawed PBMCs. General study results and limits: Biological reproducibility was not directly addressed, but technical replication error appeared minimal. Donor-specific Treg expansion exceeded global Treg expansion in tolerant patients, suggesting antigen drive.

Germline CDR1 reads MNHNY; CDR2 reads SVGAGI (reference sequence). The CDR3 contains 14 residues. Trimming left V 6 bases short and J 0 bases short, with 11 bases between. This rearrangement joins TRBV6-6 to TRBJ1-1; tentatively, D is TRBD1 (6 bases). The sequences come from CD4+ T cells from blood (PBMCs), collected 12 months after the transplant. This clonotype was obtained from a human patient who received a combined kidney and bone marrow transplant. Some T cells may have originated in the graft donor. The CDR3 spells CASSNTGLNTEAFF. DNA of the CDR3: TGTGCCAGCAGCAATACAGGGCTGAACACTGAAGCTTTCTTT.